The sample holds a few counts of the clone carrying this T cell receptor (beta chain). Germline lookup yields CDR1 MDHEN and CDR2 SYDVKM. There are 12 residues in the CDR3. The V end lost 11 bases, the J end lost 7 bases, and 17 bases lay between the germline ends. The data originate from a study of T cell repertoires in cytomegalovirus infection. As for the study in general: Through public TCR beta signatures, both CMV infection and matching HLA type were indicated.

TCRdb re-called the reads through MiXCR, storing one row per CDR3 protein. The table has over 450,000 distinct CDR3 sequences, approximately 10% seen once; the top ten hold 10%. This sequence originates from a human donor in good health (CMV status not recorded). Some clones in this sample may be carry-over from other donors' samples. The sequenced material came from PBMCs. The genes are TRBV28 and TRBJ1-2; perhaps TRBD1 as D (6 bases). The CDR3 bases are TGTGCCTCGAACCCCAGGGGTGGTGGCTACACCTTC. This sequence encodes CASNPRGGGYTF.